The present TCR beta chain was sequenced within a study of T cell responses to AZD1222 COVID-19 vaccine. Profiled with immunoSEQ multiplex PCR; TCRdb holds only in-frame clones, not every one. Among roughly 100,000 clones listed, 70% to 90% were seen once. Comments on this clone: Its antigen remains unidentified.

This CDR3 is built from 16 residues. V was pared by 5 bases and J by 5 bases, with 12 bases of the junction left unmatched. The germline CDR1 and CDR2 sequences are PRHDT and FYEKMQ (reference sequence). General study results and limits: Donor demographics were predominantly white British with a female majority; clonal diversity may be underestimated.

The chain recombines TRBV13 with TRBJ2-5, with 9 positions matching TRBD1. The sequence was collected from an adult who received the AZD1222 COVID-19 vaccine. Sequencing was performed on peripheral blood, taken 28 days after the second AZD1222 dose. The CDR3 here is CASSRRTGATFETQYF. The CDR3 DNA reads as TGTGCCAGCAGCAGGCGGACAGGGGCGACCTTTGAGACCCAGTACTTC.